This is a list of T cell receptor beta chains from one sample in a study of shared clonotypes between healthy human individuals. TCRdb's copy holds only in-frame clones and misses some; the assay was immunoSEQ multiplex PCR. Of approximately 2.5 million clones listed, just over 90% were seen once; the top ten hold about 0.13%. Sequences were obtained from naive CD4+ T cells sorted from blood. All receptors come from a man between 18 and 35 years old in good health. Each CDR3 is given without its conserved first and last residue.

CDR3 protein,V gene,CDR3 length
ASSYSPLAAGEQY,TRBV6-5,13
ASSPQDRRNQPQH,TRBV27,13
ASSLDAGGAQPQH,TRBV7-2,13
AISGLNEKLF,TRBV10-3,10
ASSSFQGSGANVLT,TRBV28,14
ASSLGDLPGNTIY,TRBV11-2,13
ASSRRTGNNSPLH,TRBV5-1,13
ASSVQGADSPLH,TRBV19,12
AWSVGGSREKLF,TRBV30,12
ASRRESFGNEQF,TRBV6-1,12
ASTLPLLGSYLSGNTIY,TRBV27,17
ASSSGTVLNSPLH,TRBV7-2,13
ASSQAGGAGELF,TRBV4-3,12
ASSLGAGARDEQF,TRBV5-1,13
ASSTRGLNTEAF,TRBV19,12
ASSLGGSYEKLF,TRBV28,12
ASSYSTGVPYGYT,TRBV6-6,13
ASSKGAPGGSYEQY,TRBV21-1,14
ASSESPSQETQY,TRBV6-1,12
ASSRWGETQY,TRBV21-1,10
ASSLLSAGGGETQY,TRBV5-6,14
AWSGGADTQY,TRBV30,10
ASAFDGLTEAF,TRBV12-5,11
ASSVKAQETQY,TRBV2,11
ASSRNPGQGNHEQY,TRBV5-8,14
ASSRNHRDETLQNEQF,TRBV18,16
ASSLSSALAGGLRETQY,TRBV27,17
ASSLESRADTEAF,TRBV7-2,13
ASSLATGQEY,TRBV28,10
ASSTTGSNQPQH,TRBV6-6,12
ASRNRGPYNEQF,TRBV27,12
ASSLGDRGGGTQY,TRBV7-8,13
AWSAQGARQPQH,TRBV30,12
ANRPGTGKTEAF,TRBV6-6,12
ASSPNSREGPSL,TRBV7-2,12
ASNSQANQPQH,TRBV2,11
ASSLFPDVSGGRVDEQF,TRBV27,17
ASSPGDGGNQPQH,TRBV5-1,13